A selection of T cell receptor beta chains follows, all from one sample in a study of blood T cells in healthy people across ages. TCRdb re-derived calls from the 5' RACE reads in MiXCR, one entry per CDR3 protein. The table records about 1.8 million distinct CDR3 sequences, less than 50% of them present only once. What was sequenced was blood. The source is a woman aged 40 to 50 in good health. Each CDR3 is given with its conserved first and last residue. Fields, in order: V gene, J gene, CDR3 protein.

>TRBV12-3/TRBV12-4|TRBJ2-3
CASSQTGGAADTQYF
>TRBV20-1|TRBJ2-5
CSARVAAGEETQYF
>TRBV27|TRBJ1-6
CASGWGQGTSPLHF
>TRBV7-2|TRBJ2-5
CASSPRPLWEQYF
>TRBV7-2|TRBJ2-7
CASSLAGGQYF
>TRBV10-3|TRBJ2-5
CAIRSSGEETQYF
>TRBV6-2/TRBV6-3|NA
CASSSEGKYEQYF
>TRBV6-2/TRBV6-3|TRBJ1-4
CASRSRANEKLFF
>TRBV7-2|TRBJ2-3
CASSLVIAGADTQYF
>TRBV29-1|TRBJ1-4
CSVGQTYNEKLFF
>TRBV20-1|TRBJ2-1
CSATYGEQFF
>TRBV5-5|TRBJ2-7
CASSSEGSTYEQYF
>TRBV27|TRBJ2-7
CASNPLGGESYEQYF
>TRBV28|TRBJ2-5
CASSLVGTGGQETQYF
>TRBV20-1|TRBJ2-7
CSAPQGISYEQYF
>TRBV27|TRBJ2-2
CASSHWFPLIQNTGELFF
>TRBV7-9|TRBJ2-5
CASSLQQGRSQYF
>TRBV11-2|TRBJ1-6
CASSFGQTVNNSPLHF
>TRBV29-1|TRBJ2-3
CSVRDNSPDTQYF
>TRBV9|TRBJ1-2
CASSVSGTEIYGYTF
>TRBV12-3/TRBV12-4|TRBJ1-2
CASSDRVSGYTF
>TRBV20-1|TRBJ1-1
CSASFRTGPMNTGAFF
>TRBV28|TRBJ2-1
CASSAGGQGDNEQFF
>TRBV25-1|TRBJ1-2
CASSDHRTYGYTF
>TRBV20-1|TRBJ2-7
CSARGFRDGSYEQYF
>TRBV29-1|TRBJ1-5
CSVGGQGPNQPQHF
>TRBV28|TRBJ2-5
CASSFGGDIQETQYF
>TRBV20-1|TRBJ1-5
CSAPDRTYPTQPQHF
>TRBV7-2|TRBJ1-4
CASSLDSGWEKLFF
>TRBV3-1|TRBJ1-2
CASSQAQGYGYTF
>TRBV10-3|TRBJ1-5
CAISDSSNQPQHF
>TRBV12-3/TRBV12-4|TRBJ1-2
CASSLSRALYGYTF
>TRBV4-1|TRBJ2-1
CASSQPTGGSGYNEQFF
>TRBV4-1|TRBJ2-1
CASSQAGPGIGCGEQFF
>TRBV5-1|TRBJ1-2
CASSDPGTVGNFGYTF
>TRBV15|TRBJ2-1
CATLGSLAGAYNEQFF
>TRBV20-1|TRBJ2-1
CSAILTGTGGNNEQFF
>TRBV6-5|TRBJ1-1
CASSRSGMATEAFF
>TRBV7-2|NA
CASSLRLGAEETQYF
>TRBV6-2/TRBV6-3|TRBJ2-5
CASMERVLQYF
>TRBV24-1|TRBJ2-3
CATSDFPKTRSTDTQYF
>TRBV5-1|NA
CASSLDGTVSYNEQYF
>TRBV20-1|TRBJ2-1
CSATLRGNYQETQFF
>TRBV19|TRBJ2-5
CASKGPQIQETQYF
>TRBV15|TRBJ2-5
CATSRDEGEETQYF
>TRBV5-1|TRBJ2-5
CASSATVMETQYF
>TRBV13|TRBJ2-7
CASSLEGGEAYF
>TRBV10-3|TRBJ1-1
CAISGQGGNTEAFF
>TRBV25-1|TRBJ2-1
CASSEFKGGFNEQFF